This TCR beta chain was obtained from a study of CD8 T cells in Susac syndrome. The CDR3 is 14 amino acids. V was clipped by 1 base and J by 2 bases, with 8 bases between them. Germline V lookup: CDR1 SGHTA, CDR2 FQGTGA. Reverse transcription used roughly 0.45 to 1 ug RNA and random hexamers. TCRdb reprocessed the immunoSEQ multiplex PCR reads via MiXCR and lists one record per CDR3 protein. The sample consists of approximately 170,000 distinct CDR3 sequences, about 92% of them appearing once. The chain links TRBV7-3 to TRBJ1-1; no clear D gene. The receptor was isolated from a human donor in good health. The sample was CD4+ T cells from PBMCs. CDR3 sequence: CASSLMGTNTEAFF. The CDR3 region has the DNA TGTGCCAGCAGCTTAATGGGCACCAACACTGAAGCTTTCTTT.